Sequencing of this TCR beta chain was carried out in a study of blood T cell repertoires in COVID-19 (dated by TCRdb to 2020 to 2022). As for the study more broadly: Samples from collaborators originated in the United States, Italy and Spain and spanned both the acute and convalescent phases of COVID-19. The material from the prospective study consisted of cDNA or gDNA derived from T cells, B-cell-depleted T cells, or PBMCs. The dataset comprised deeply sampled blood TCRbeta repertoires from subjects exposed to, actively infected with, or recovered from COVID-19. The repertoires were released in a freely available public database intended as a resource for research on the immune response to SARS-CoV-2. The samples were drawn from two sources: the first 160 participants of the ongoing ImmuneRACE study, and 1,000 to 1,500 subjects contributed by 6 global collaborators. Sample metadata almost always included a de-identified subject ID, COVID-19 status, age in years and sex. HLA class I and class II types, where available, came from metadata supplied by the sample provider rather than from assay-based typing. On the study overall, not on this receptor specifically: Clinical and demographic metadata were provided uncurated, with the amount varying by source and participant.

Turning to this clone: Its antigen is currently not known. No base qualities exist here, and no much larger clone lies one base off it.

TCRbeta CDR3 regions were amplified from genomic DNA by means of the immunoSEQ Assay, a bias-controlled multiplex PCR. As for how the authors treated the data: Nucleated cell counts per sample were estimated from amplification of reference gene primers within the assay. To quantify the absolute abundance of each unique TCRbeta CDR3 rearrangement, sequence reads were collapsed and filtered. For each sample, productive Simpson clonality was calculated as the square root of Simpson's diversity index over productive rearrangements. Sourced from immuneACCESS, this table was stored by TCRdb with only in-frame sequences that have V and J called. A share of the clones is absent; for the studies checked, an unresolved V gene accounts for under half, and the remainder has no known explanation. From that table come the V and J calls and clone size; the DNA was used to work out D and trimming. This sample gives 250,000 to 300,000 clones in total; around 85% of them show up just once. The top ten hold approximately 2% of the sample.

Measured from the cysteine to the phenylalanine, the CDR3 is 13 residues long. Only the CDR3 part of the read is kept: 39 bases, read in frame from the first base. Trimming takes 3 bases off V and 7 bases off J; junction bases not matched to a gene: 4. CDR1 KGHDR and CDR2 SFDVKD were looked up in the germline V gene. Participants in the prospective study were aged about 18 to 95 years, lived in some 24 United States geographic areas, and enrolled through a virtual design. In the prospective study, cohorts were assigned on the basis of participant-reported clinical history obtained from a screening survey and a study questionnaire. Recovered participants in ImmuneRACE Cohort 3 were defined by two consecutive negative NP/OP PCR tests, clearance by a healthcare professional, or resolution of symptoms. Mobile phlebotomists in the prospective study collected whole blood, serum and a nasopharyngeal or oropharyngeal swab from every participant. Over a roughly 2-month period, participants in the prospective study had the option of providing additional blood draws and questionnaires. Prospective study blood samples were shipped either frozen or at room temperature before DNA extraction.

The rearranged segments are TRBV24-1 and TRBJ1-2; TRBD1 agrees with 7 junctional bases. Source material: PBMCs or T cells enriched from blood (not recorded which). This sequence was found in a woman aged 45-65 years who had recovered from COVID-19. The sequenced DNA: TGTGCCACCAGTGATCGACAGGGAGGTGGCTACACCTTC. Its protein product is CATSDRQGGGYTF.